This T cell receptor beta chain emerged from a study of cytomegalovirus exposure and HLA in healthy donors. About the study: A preliminary data release comprised tens of millions of unique TCRs obtained from HLA-typed donors.

This clone showed up just once. Its antigen is unknown. Per germline, CDR1 SGHTA and CDR2 FQGTGA. This CDR3 is built from 14 residues. Trimming shortened V by 1 base and J by 3 bases, and 8 bases separated the two germline ends. Whole-study results and caveats: Listed as cytomegalovirus-associated were about 160 TCR beta chains.

PCR amplification relied on 60 Vbeta primers (plus 13 Jbeta primers). Method: immunoSEQ multiplex PCR; TCRdb's copy keeps in-frame clones and lacks some. Here the sample spans over 75,000 clones, 60% to 85% being singletons. What was sequenced was PBMCs. V is TRBV7-3 and J is TRBJ2-3; no firm D call. The origin of this receptor is a man aged 55 to 70 in good health and CMV-seropositive. The CDR3 loop is CASSLNPPTDTQYF. In DNA form, the CDR3 reads TGTGCCAGCAGCTTAAATCCCCCGACAGATACGCAGTATTTT.